The 21 T cell receptor beta chains below come from one sample, sequenced in a study of control samples from healthy donors and cancer patients (dated by TCRdb to 2018 to 2021). The method was the immunoSEQ multiplex PCR assay. TCRdb provides this immuneACCESS table in a form limited to in-frame rearrangements. Some clones are lacking; in checked studies, under half of them reflect an unresolved V gene, and why the rest are absent is not known. The sample table shows 150,000 to 170,000 clones, and 94% are seen once. 5% to 6.5% of the sample rests with the top ten. The sample comprised blood. The receptors derive from a man aged 35 to 55 in good health.

The V and J genes are TRBV3-1 (or the pseudogene TRBV3-2) and TRBJ2-4; TRBD2 matches 14 bases. The CDR3 extends over 18 amino acids. After removal of 0 bases from V and 6 bases from J, the junction contained 7 bases not matched to a gene. CDR1 and CDR2 (germline): LGHDT, YNNKEL (reference sequence). The CDR3 is CASSQDRLAGGRGNIQYF. The CDR3 DNA is TGTGCCAGCAGCCAAGACCGACTAGCGGGGGGGCGTGGAAACATTCAGTACTTC.

The chain couples TRBV19 to TRBJ1-2; D perhaps matches TRBD1 (5 bases). Trimming cost V 5 bases and J 0 bases, with 13 bases left between them. The CDR3 consists of 15 residues. The germline V gene encodes CDR1 LNHDA and CDR2 SQIVND (reference sequence). The CDR3 loop reads CASSGRGTANYGYTF. CDR3 nucleotides: TGTGCCAGTAGTGGTCGGGGCACTGCTAACTATGGCTACACCTTC.

This sequence joins TRBV14 and TRBJ2-7; D may be TRBD1 (6 bases). Trimming removed 0 bases at V and 3 bases at J, with 12 bases between. The CDR3 has 15 residues. The germline V gene has CDR1 SGHDN and CDR2 FVKESK. In nucleotides, the CDR3 is TGTGCCAGCAGCCAAGATCAGGGGCCCGTCTACGAGCAGTACTTC. Translated: CASSQDQGPVYEQYF. Using reference TRBV14 and TRBJ2-7 for the parts outside the CDR3, the full variable domain is EAGVTQFPSHSVIEKGQTVTLRCDPISGHDNLYWYRRVMGKEIKFLLHFVKESKQDESGMPNNRFLAERTGGTYSTLKVQPAELEDSGVYFCASSQDQGPVYEQYFGPGTRLTVT.

This chain joins TRBV9 and TRBJ1-6; D uncertain. V lost 5 bases to trimming and J lost 2 bases, with 8 bases between them. The CDR3 spans 14 residues. Germline V CDR1 and CDR2: SGDLS, YYNGEE. CDR3 nucleotide sequence: TGTGCCAGCAGTGAGACGGCCTATAATTCACCCCTCCACTTT. It specifies CASSETAYNSPLHF.

The chain carries TRBV28 and TRBJ2-7; 8 positions agree with TRBD1. The germline gives CDR1 MDHEN, CDR2 SYDVKM. The CDR3 runs 15 residues. V shed 3 bases and J 3 bases; nucleotides not matched to a gene: 7. Written as DNA, the CDR3 is TGTGCCAGCAGTTTCAGGACAGGGAAAAACTACGAGCAGTACTTC. It encodes CASSFRTGKNYEQYF.

The genes are TRBV14 and TRBJ2-7; D possibly uses TRBD1 or TRBD2 (5 bases each). The CDR3 sequence is 16 residues long. CDR1 and CDR2 from the germline V gene are SGHDN and FVKESK. V dropped 6 bases and J dropped 5 bases, with 23 bases sitting between them. Here the CDR3 reads CASSGTHKNPPDEQYF. Written as DNA, the CDR3 is TGTGCCAGCAGTGGGACCCATAAAAACCCTCCCGACGAGCAGTACTTC.

This chain uses TRBV30 with TRBJ2-2, with TRBD2 matching over 7 bases. The germline V gene has CDR1 GTSNPN and CDR2 SVGIG (reference sequence). The CDR3 totals 13 residues. Unmatched junction bases numbered 5, after V lost 4 bases and J lost 6 bases. This CDR3 is CAWTPGGAGELFF. The DNA of the CDR3 is TGTGCCTGGACTCCGGGGGGAGCCGGGGAGCTGTTTTTT.

V and J are TRBV6-2 or TRBV6-3 and TRBJ1-1; D not resolved. V was cut by 0 bases and J by 5 bases, with 7 bases left in between. The CDR3 loop spans 13 amino acids. CDR1 and CDR2 (germline): MNHEY, SVGEGT. The CDR3 DNA follows: TGTGCCAGCAGTTACTCAGAGGGAACTGAAGCTTTCTTT. It is translated as CASSYSEGTEAFF.

This clone was seen only a few times. The rearrangement links TRBV7-2 to TRBJ2-7, with 7 bases that match TRBD2. Germline V gene sequence: CDR1 SGHTA, CDR2 FQGNSA. The CDR3 is made up of 15 amino acids. Unmatched junction bases numbered 14, after V lost 5 bases and J lost 7 bases. CDR3 sequence (DNA): TGTGCCAGCAGCCCGGGGGGTATGATAACGAGGGAGCAGTACTTC. Encoded protein: CASSPGGMITREQYF.

This sequence joins TRBV11-2 and TRBJ2-7; the D is unclear. CDR3 length: 13 amino acids. Germline V gene data show CDR1 as SGHAT and CDR2 as FQNNGV. Trimming took off 5 bases at V and 2 bases at J, with 10 bases between the two ends. This chain's CDR3 is CASSPWAPYEQYF. The CDR3 DNA is TGTGCCAGCAGCCCCTGGGCCCCCTACGAGCAGTACTTC.

The chain combines TRBV6-5 with TRBJ2-1; D is ambiguous. The V gene's germline CDR1 is MNHEY and CDR2 SVGAGI. Trimming removed 8 bases at V and 3 bases at J, with 8 bases between. This CDR3 has 12 residues. The CDR3, as DNA: TGTGCCAGCCGCCAACTCTACAATGAGCAGTTCTTC. Its protein product is CASRQLYNEQFF.

This sequence joins TRBV9 and TRBJ1-1, with TRBD1 identical over 8 bases. Germline CDR1 and CDR2: SGDLS and YYNGEE. The CDR3 totals 15 residues. The trim removed 4 bases at V and 4 bases at J, leaving 9 bases unmatched. CDR3 nucleotides: TGTGCCAGCAGCTCGCCCGGGACAGGCCGCACTGAAGCTTTCTTT. This translates into CASSSPGTGRTEAFF. The variable domain in full, with the rest retrieved from reference TRBV9 and TRBJ1-1, is DSGVTQTPKHLITATGQRVTLRCSPRSGDLSVYWYQQSLDQGLQFLIQYYNGEERAKGNILERFSAQQFPDLHSELNLSSLELGDSALYFCASSSPGTGRTEAFFGQGTRLTVV.

V is TRBV7-9 and J is TRBJ1-5; D might be TRBD1 (5 bases). V was trimmed by 5 bases and J by 8 bases, leaving 16 bases between them. The CDR3 extends over 14 amino acids. CDR1 is SEHNR and CDR2 is FQNEAQ in the germline V gene (reference sequence). As DNA, the CDR3 is TGTGCCAGCAGCCAGGATGGGGGGATTAAGCCCCAGCATTTT. Its protein product is CASSQDGGIKPQHF.

The chain uses TRBV24-1 and TRBJ2-7; weak D call: TRBD2 (5 bases). The CDR3 is made up of 13 amino acids. Germline values: CDR1 KGHDR, CDR2 SFDVKD. V was pared by 0 bases and J by 6 bases, with 8 bases between. As DNA, the CDR3 is TGTGCCACCAGTGATTTGAGAGGGCCCGAGCAGTACTTC. This sequence encodes CATSDLRGPEQYF.

The chain combines TRBV9 with TRBJ1-4; D is perhaps TRBD1 (5 bases). Trimming shortened V by 0 bases and J by 7 bases, and 22 bases separated the two germline ends. CDR1 and CDR2 (germline): SGDLS, YYNGEE. The CDR3 consists of 18 residues. CDR3 in DNA: TGTGCCAGCAGCGTAGATTCCCAGGGTCGGGGATCTATTGAAAAACTGTTTTTT. Residues: CASSVDSQGRGSIEKLFF.

The chain carries TRBV9 and TRBJ1-2; tentatively, D is TRBD1 (6 bases). The CDR3 covers 14 residues. In germline, CDR1 is SGDLS, CDR2 YYNGEE. V was clipped by 2 bases and J by 2 bases, with 10 bases between them. This CDR3 reads CASSVGGANYGYTF. As DNA, the CDR3 is TGTGCCAGCAGCGTTGGGGGGGCGAACTATGGCTACACCTTC.

CDR3 region: CASSYSSPPEAFF. The CDR3 DNA follows: TGTGCCAGCAGTTACTCGAGCCCTCCTGAAGCTTTCTTT. The rearrangement joins TRBV6-6 to TRBJ1-1; D not certain. The length of the CDR3 is 13 residues. Trimming shortened V by 0 bases and J by 6 bases, and 8 bases separated the two germline ends. CDR1 and CDR2 from the germline V gene are MNHNY and SVGAGI (reference sequence).

The V and J genes are TRBV7-7 and TRBJ1-5; perhaps TRBD1 as D (6 bases). Looked up from germline, CDR1 is SSHAT and CDR2 is FNYEAQ (reference sequence). The CDR3 is 18 amino acids. The V end lost 0 bases, the J end lost 0 bases, and 15 bases lay between the germline ends. CDR3 in DNA: TGTGCCAGCAGCTTAGCGTTAGGGACAACCTCTAGCAATCAGCCCCAGCATTTT. Translation gives CASSLALGTTSSNQPQHF. The variable domain in full, with the rest retrieved from reference TRBV7-7 and TRBJ1-5, is GAGVSQSPRYKVTKRGQDVTLRCDPISSHATLYWYQQALGQGPEFLTYFNYEAQPDKSGLPSDRFSAERPEGSISTLTIQRTEQRDSAMYRCASSLALGTTSSNQPQHFGDGTRLSIL.

This chain uses TRBV2 with TRBJ1-5; D may be TRBD1 (6 bases). The V gene lost 6 bases and the J gene lost 7 bases, with 16 bases spanning the gap. The CDR3 has 14 amino acids. The germline V gene encodes CDR1 SNHLY and CDR2 FYNNEI. CDR3 residues: CASRDTGNSQPQHF. The CDR3 DNA reads as TGTGCCAGCAGAGATACAGGGAACTCCCAGCCCCAGCATTTT.

This chain uses TRBV5-1 with TRBJ1-1; D is unresolved. The CDR3 has 13 amino acids. Germline assignment: CDR1 SGHRS and CDR2 YFSETQ. Trimming took 2 bases from V and 3 from J, leaving 8 bases between them. CDR3 nucleotides: TGCGCCAGCAGCTTTCAGATAGACACTGAAGCTTTCTTT. Translation: CASSFQIDTEAFF.

This rearrangement joins TRBV18 to TRBJ1-6; D may be TRBD1 (5 bases). V lost 5 bases and J 7 bases, leaving 12 bases between the germline ends. CDR1 is KGHSH, CDR2 LQKENI, per germline. This CDR3 contains 14 residues. This CDR3 reads CASSGDGGNSPLHF. In DNA, the CDR3 is TGTGCCAGCTCAGGGGACGGGGGAAATTCACCCCTCCACTTT.